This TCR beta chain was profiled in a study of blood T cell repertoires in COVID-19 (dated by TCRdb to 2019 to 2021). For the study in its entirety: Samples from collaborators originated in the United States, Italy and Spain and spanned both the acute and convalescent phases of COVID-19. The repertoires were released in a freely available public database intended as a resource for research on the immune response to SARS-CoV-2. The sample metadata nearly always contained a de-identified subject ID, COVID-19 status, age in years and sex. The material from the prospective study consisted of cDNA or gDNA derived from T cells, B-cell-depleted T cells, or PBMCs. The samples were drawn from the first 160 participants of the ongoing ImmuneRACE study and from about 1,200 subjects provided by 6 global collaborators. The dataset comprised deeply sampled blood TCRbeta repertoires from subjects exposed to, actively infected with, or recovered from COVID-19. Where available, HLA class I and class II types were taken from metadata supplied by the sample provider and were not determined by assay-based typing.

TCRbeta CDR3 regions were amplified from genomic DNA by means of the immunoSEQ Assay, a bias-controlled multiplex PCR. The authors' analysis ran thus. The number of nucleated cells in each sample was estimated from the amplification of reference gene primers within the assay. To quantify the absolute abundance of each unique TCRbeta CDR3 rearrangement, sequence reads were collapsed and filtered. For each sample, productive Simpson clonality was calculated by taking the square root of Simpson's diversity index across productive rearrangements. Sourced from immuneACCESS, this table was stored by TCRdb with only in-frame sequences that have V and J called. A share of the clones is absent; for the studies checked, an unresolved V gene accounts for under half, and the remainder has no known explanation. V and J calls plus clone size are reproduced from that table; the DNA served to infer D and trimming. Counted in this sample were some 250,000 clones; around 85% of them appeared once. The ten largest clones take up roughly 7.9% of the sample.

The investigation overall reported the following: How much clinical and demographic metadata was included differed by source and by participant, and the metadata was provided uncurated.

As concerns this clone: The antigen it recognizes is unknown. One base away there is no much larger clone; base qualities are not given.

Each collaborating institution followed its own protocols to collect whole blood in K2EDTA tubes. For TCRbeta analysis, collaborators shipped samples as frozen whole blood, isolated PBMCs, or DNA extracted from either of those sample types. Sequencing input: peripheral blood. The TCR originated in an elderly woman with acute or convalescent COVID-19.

The CDR3 reads as follows: CATSEGLGSPYNEQFF. At the DNA level, the sequence is TGTGCCACCAGTGAGGGGCTAGGATCTCCCTACAATGAGCAGTTCTTC. In this chain, TRBV24-1 is recombined with TRBJ2-1; the D gene is perhaps TRBD1, on 5 matching bases. Deletion took 4 bases off V and 2 bases off J, with a span of 14 bases between the germline ends. The CDR3 starts with the cysteine, ends with the phenylalanine, and has 16 residues. Only the CDR3 part of the read is kept: 48 bases, read in frame from the first base. Sequences KGHDR (CDR1) and SFDVKD (CDR2) are obtained from the germline V gene.